One and the same sample provided the 14 T cell receptor beta chains below, sequenced in a study of shared clonotypes between healthy human individuals. It was CD45RO-negative cells, positively selected for CCR7, that made up naive CD8 cells, with terminally differentiated effector memory CD45RA+ cells excluded. Clones were read by immunoSEQ multiplex PCR, and TCRdb kept only the in-frame ones, dropping some. The sample lists about 2 million clones; over 85% were seen once. The sample comprised naive CD8+ T cells sorted from blood. The source of these receptors is a man aged 18 to 30 in good health.

The rearrangement joins TRBV28 to TRBJ2-2, with unresolved D. CDR1 is MDHEN, CDR2 SYDVKM, per germline. The CDR3 has 16 amino acids. V lost 4 bases and J lost 4, with 16 bases in between. The CDR3 protein is CASSSTPITGTGELFF. The CDR3 bases are TGTGCCAGCAGTTCGACACCTATAACGGGCACCGGGGAGCTGTTTTTT.

The rearrangement joins TRBV30 to TRBJ1-1; TRBD1 is a possible D gene (6 bases). This CDR3 region has 12 residues. CDR1 is GTSNPN, CDR2 SVGIG, per germline (reference sequence). The ends were cut back, 6 bases at V and 6 bases at J, with 14 bases in the middle. CDR3 coding DNA: TGTGCCTGTACAGGGTACGGTCCTGAAGCTTTCTTT. Its protein is CACTGYGPEAFF.

The chain employs TRBV4-3 and TRBJ2-3, with TRBD2 matching over 14 bases. The CDR3 runs 17 residues. Germline CDR1 LGHNA, CDR2 YSLEER. V lost 4 bases, J lost 0 bases, and 3 bases stayed unmatched. The CDR3, as DNA: TGCGCCAGCAGCCTCGGACTAGCGGGAGGTAGCACAGATACGCAGTATTTT. Translation: CASSLGLAGGSTDTQYF.

This sequence joins TRBV11-1 and TRBJ1-1, with D possibly being TRBD1 (6 bases). Germline V CDR1 and CDR2: SGHAT, FQDESV (reference sequence). The V end was cut by 4 bases, the J end by 4 bases, with 19 bases between. The length of the CDR3 is 16 residues. CDR3 residues: CASSWLGGAWSTEAFF. DNA for the CDR3: TGTGCCAGCAGCTGGTTAGGGGGGGCCTGGAGCACTGAAGCTTTCTTT.

This chain uses TRBV30 with TRBJ2-1; D could derive from TRBD1 or TRBD2 (5 bases each). V gave up 3 bases and J gave up 0 bases, with 18 bases separating them. Germline V gives CDR1 GTSNPN, CDR2 SVGIG (reference sequence). The CDR3 spans 17 residues. This CDR3 reads CAWRSRDGRSSYNEQFF. As DNA, the CDR3 is TGTGCCTGGAGATCCAGGGACGGGCGAAGCTCCTACAATGAGCAGTTCTTC. The whole variable domain, remainder taken from reference TRBV30 and TRBJ2-1, is SQTIHQWPATLVQPVGSPLSLECTVEGTSNPNLYWYRQAAGRGLQLLFYSVGIGQISSEVPQNLSASRPQDRQFILSSKKLLLSDSGFYLCAWRSRDGRSSYNEQFFGPGTRLTVL.

A note on this clone: Different DNA sequences within this sample yield the same CDR3. The chain has TRBV4-3 and TRBJ2-7; 11 nucleotides agree with TRBD2. Germline values: CDR1 LGHNA, CDR2 YSLEER. This CDR3 is 15 amino acids long. J gave up 2 bases and V 4 bases, and 4 bases lay outside the gene matches. CDR3 coding DNA: TGCGCCAGCAGCCCGGGGACTAGCGGCGCCTACGAGCAGTACTTC. Encoded protein: CASSPGTSGAYEQYF.

The CDR3 is CASSYDDREWGYTF. CDR3 bases: TGTGCCAGCAGTTACGATGACAGGGAATGGGGCTACACCTTC. The genes are TRBV6-5 and TRBJ1-2; 7 positions agree with TRBD1. Germline V CDR1 and CDR2: MNHEY, SVGAGI. CDR3 length: 14 residues. The V segment lost 2 bases and the J segment 8 bases; nucleotides outside the gene matches: 8.

V is TRBV2 and J is TRBJ2-5; 9 bases map to TRBD2. The germline CDR1 and CDR2 sequences are SNHLY and FYNNEI. The CDR3 loop spans 14 amino acids. Losses at the gene ends were 8 bases for V and 4 bases for J; bases not matched to a gene: 8. This CDR3 reads CASEIGTSLETQYF. The CDR3 nucleotides read TGTGCCAGCGAGATTGGGACTAGCTTAGAGACCCAGTACTTC.

This rearrangement joins TRBV19 to TRBJ1-5, with D uncertain. Trimming cost V 2 bases and J 9 bases, with 8 bases left between them. Germline V gene data show CDR1 as LNHDA and CDR2 as SQIVND (reference sequence). This CDR3 spans 12 amino acids. CDR3 sequence (DNA): TGTGCCAGTAGTATATCGGGGTTGCCCCAGCATTTT. This encodes CASSISGLPQHF.

This chain connects TRBV2 to TRBJ2-3; D gene unclear. The CDR3 runs to 14 residues. The V gene's germline CDR1 is SNHLY and CDR2 FYNNEI. V lost 2 bases and J 8 bases, leaving 14 bases between the germline ends. CDR3 sequence reads: CASSEFAGWGTQYF. The CDR3 DNA is TGTGCCAGCAGTGAATTCGCCGGCTGGGGTACGCAGTATTTT.

The chain uses TRBV27 and TRBJ1-5, with D perhaps matching TRBD1 (5 bases). The CDR3 runs to 15 residues. The germline V and J ends were trimmed by 3 bases and 5 bases, with 14 bases remaining between them. Per germline, CDR1 MNHEY and CDR2 SMNVEV (reference sequence). The CDR3: CASSFLGTADQPQHF. DNA of the CDR3: TGTGCCAGCAGTTTTCTGGGGACGGCCGATCAGCCCCAGCATTTT.

The chain has TRBV6-1 and TRBJ2-7; possibly TRBD1 for D (7 bases). The CDR3 spans 14 residues. Germline V gene data show CDR1 as MNHNS and CDR2 as SASEGT. With 6 bases removed from V and 3 bases from J, the gap between germline ends came to 15 bases. For the CDR3, the DNA is TGTGCCAGCAGCTCGCGGGACAGTCGCTACGAGCAGTACTTC. Protein product: CASSSRDSRYEQYF.

As for this clone: Other nucleotide sequences from this sample produce the same CDR3. The rearrangement links TRBV20-1 to TRBJ2-1; the D is unclear. Germline V gene sequence: CDR1 DFQATT, CDR2 SNEGSKA (reference sequence). The CDR3 extends over 10 amino acids. The V and J ends lost 7 bases and 7 bases respectively, with 8 bases between them. CDR3 nucleotides: TGCAGTGGACTGGAGAATGAGCAGTTCTTC. It encodes CSGLENEQFF.

V and J are TRBV5-6 and TRBJ1-2; TRBD1 aligns across 9 bases. CDR1 is SGHDT, CDR2 YYEEEE, per germline. This CDR3 region has 14 residues. V was pared by 0 bases and J by 7 bases, with 4 bases of the junction left unmatched. The CDR3 sequence: CASSLGDRGGGYTF. The CDR3 bases are TGTGCCAGCAGCTTGGGAGACAGGGGGGGTGGCTACACCTTC.